At least ten counts were recorded for the clone carrying this T cell receptor (beta chain). Its specificity is not known. Patients were excluded for uncontrolled infection, other autoimmune disease, pregnancy or lactation. CDR3 size: 15 residues. Per the germline V gene, CDR1 is SGHRS and CDR2 is YFSETQ. V was pared by 4 bases and J by 5 bases, with 10 bases of the junction left unmatched. TCR beta CDR3 sequences were amplified from RNA transcripts. HTBI primers were employed in a first-round RT-PCR of the TCR CDR3. MiXCR was run by TCRdb on the multiplex PCR reads, yielding one entry per CDR3 protein. The sample includes 640,000 or so distinct CDR3 sequences, around 15% of them seen just once. The data originate from a study of T cells in Graves' hyperthyroidism and ophthalmopathy. Study-level findings and limits: Blood held most thyroid clonotypes expanded above 0.001 frequency.

This sequence was found in a woman in her thirties or forties with Graves' ophthalmopathy. The chain is built from TRBV5-1 and TRBJ2-5; 8 bases are shared with TRBD2. Specimen: blood. The CDR3, as DNA: TGCGCCAGCAGCAGCGGAGCGGGAGACGTGGAGACCCAGTACTTC. Translating it yields CASSSGAGDVETQYF.